These 12 T cell receptor beta chains originate from one sample sequenced in a study of blood T cell repertoires in COVID-19. Clones were read by immunoSEQ multiplex PCR, and TCRdb kept only the in-frame ones, dropping some. The sample lists 200,000 to 300,000 clones, 80% to 90% seen once, with just under 2% in the top ten. Sequences were obtained from peripheral blood. These receptors originate from a young man with active or convalescent COVID-19.

This clone has just a few counts. The chain joins TRBV20-1 to TRBJ1-4; D not certain. The CDR3 extends over 10 amino acids. CDR1 DFQATT and CDR2 SNEGSKA come from the germline V gene (reference sequence). The V end lost 3 bases, the J end lost 7 bases, and 3 bases lay between the germline ends. The CDR3 loop reads CSASGEKLFF. In nucleotides, the CDR3 is TGCAGTGCTAGCGGTGAAAAACTGTTTTTT.

The CDR3 loop reads CASSDTSPGETQYF. DNA for the CDR3: TGTGCCAGCAGTGACACATCGCCTGGGGAGACCCAGTACTTC. V gene TRBV6-6 combines with J gene TRBJ2-5; no definite D call. Germline V lookup: CDR1 MNHNY, CDR2 SVGAGI (reference sequence). Between the trimmed V and J ends, which lost 5 bases and 5 bases, there was a span of 15 bases. The CDR3 has 14 amino acids.

The V and J genes are TRBV7-3 and TRBJ2-3; TRBD1 matches 11 bases. CDR1 is SGHTA and CDR2 is FQGTGA in the germline V gene. The CDR3 sequence is 14 residues long. With 11 bases clipped from V and 3 bases from J, the junction kept 7 bases outside the gene matches. The CDR3 sequence is CAWERDRGTDTQYF. The CDR3, as DNA: TGTGCCTGGGAGCGGGACAGGGGGACAGATACGCAGTATTTT.

The CDR3 DNA reads as TGTGCCAGCAGCAGGGGACAGGGTTTTCACCACGAGCAGTACTTC. This codes for CASSRGQGFHHEQYF. The chain couples TRBV5-4 to TRBJ2-7; 9 bases match TRBD1. The CDR3 spans 15 residues. V gave up 4 bases and J gave up 5 bases; unmatched junction bases: 10. Germline V gene sequence: CDR1 SGHNT, CDR2 YYREEE (reference sequence).

This clone was detected only once. The gene calls are TRBV9 and TRBJ2-1, with 9 bases that match TRBD2. The V gene end was trimmed by 2 bases and the J gene end by 5 bases; junction bases not matched to a gene: 2. This CDR3 has 14 amino acids. From germline, CDR1 is SGDLS and CDR2 YYNGEE. The CDR3 region has the DNA TGTGCCAGCAGCGTGGCTAGCGGGGACAATGAGCAGTTCTTC. This encodes CASSVASGDNEQFF.

Here the CDR3 reads CASGLGPPLADYYEQYF. CDR3 sequence (DNA): TGTGCTAGTGGTTTGGGCCCCCCTCTAGCGGACTACTACGAGCAGTACTTC. This rearrangement joins TRBV12-5 to TRBJ2-7; 7 bases line up with TRBD2. Per the germline V gene, CDR1 is LGHNT and CDR2 is FRNRAP. The CDR3 length is 17 residues. With 1 base clipped from V and 3 bases from J, the junction kept 12 bases outside the gene matches.

V usage is TRBV28 and J usage is TRBJ2-1; 9 positions agree with TRBD1. The CDR3 is 14 residues long. Germline CDR1 MDHEN, CDR2 SYDVKM. V was pared by 6 bases and J by 8 bases, with 8 bases of the junction left unmatched. The CDR3 loop is CASRGTGFNYEQFF. The CDR3 DNA follows: TGTGCCAGCAGGGGGACAGGGTTTAACTATGAGCAGTTCTTC.

J is TRBJ2-1 and V is TRBV7-9; tentative D call: TRBD2 (6 bases). The CDR3 runs 14 residues. Looked up from germline, CDR1 is SEHNR and CDR2 is FQNEAQ (reference sequence). Between the trimmed V and J ends, which lost 5 bases and 12 bases, there was a span of 20 bases. This chain's CDR3 is CASSARNPAEGQFF. CDR3 DNA: TGTGCCAGCAGCGCTCGTAACCCCGCGGAGGGGCAGTTCTTC. The full variable domain, completed using reference TRBV7-9 and TRBJ2-1, is DTGVSQNPRHKITKRGQNVTFRCDPISEHNRLYWYRQTLGQGPEFLTYFQNEAQLEKSRLLSDRFSAERPKGSFSTLEIQRTEQGDSAMYLCASSARNPAEGQFFGPGTRLTVL.

V usage is TRBV19 and J usage is TRBJ1-2; TRBD1 might be the D (5 bases). This CDR3 comprises 14 residues. CDR1 and CDR2 (germline): LNHDA, SQIVND (reference sequence). Trimming took off 5 bases at V and 4 bases at J, with 14 bases between the two ends. CDR3 protein: CASSRLREGYGYTF. The CDR3 nucleotides are TGTGCCAGTAGTCGCCTCAGGGAGGGCTATGGCTACACCTTC.

The chain combines TRBV5-1 with TRBJ2-2; 14 bases are a match to TRBD2. V shed 4 bases, J shed 4 bases, and the junction held 6 bases outside the gene matches. The germline gives CDR1 SGHRS, CDR2 YFSETQ. This CDR3 contains 17 residues. DNA for the CDR3: TGCGCCAGCAGCGGGGGACTAGCGGGGGTCCCCACCGGGGAGCTGTTTTTT. As protein: CASSGGLAGVPTGELFF. The variable domain in full, with the rest retrieved from reference TRBV5-1 and TRBJ2-2, is KAGVTQTPRYLIKTRGQQVTLSCSPISGHRSVSWYQQTPGQGLQFLFEYFSETQRNKGNFPGRFSGRQFSNSRSEMNVSTLELGDSALYLCASSGGLAGVPTGELFFGEGSRLTVL.

This chain connects TRBV5-6 to TRBJ1-6; 9 bases align to TRBD1. The junction had 9 bases not matched to a gene; V was cut back by 4 bases and J by 7 bases. The germline V gene encodes CDR1 SGHDT and CDR2 YYEEEE. CDR3 length: 16 amino acids. CDR3: CASSQGTGSRNSPLHF. The CDR3 DNA reads TGTGCCAGCAGCCAAGGGACAGGGTCTCGAAATTCACCCCTCCACTTT.

To note about this clone: One end of the junction varies from germline; a read error may be responsible. The chain is built from TRBV4-1 and TRBJ2-7, with TRBD1 matching over 8 bases. This CDR3 contains 17 residues. CDR1 and CDR2 (germline): MGHRA, YSYEKL. CDR3 nucleotides: TGCGCCAGCAGTCAAGAGGGGTGGCAGGGGGCGAACCACGAGCAGTACTTC. Residues: CASSQEGWQGANHEQYF.